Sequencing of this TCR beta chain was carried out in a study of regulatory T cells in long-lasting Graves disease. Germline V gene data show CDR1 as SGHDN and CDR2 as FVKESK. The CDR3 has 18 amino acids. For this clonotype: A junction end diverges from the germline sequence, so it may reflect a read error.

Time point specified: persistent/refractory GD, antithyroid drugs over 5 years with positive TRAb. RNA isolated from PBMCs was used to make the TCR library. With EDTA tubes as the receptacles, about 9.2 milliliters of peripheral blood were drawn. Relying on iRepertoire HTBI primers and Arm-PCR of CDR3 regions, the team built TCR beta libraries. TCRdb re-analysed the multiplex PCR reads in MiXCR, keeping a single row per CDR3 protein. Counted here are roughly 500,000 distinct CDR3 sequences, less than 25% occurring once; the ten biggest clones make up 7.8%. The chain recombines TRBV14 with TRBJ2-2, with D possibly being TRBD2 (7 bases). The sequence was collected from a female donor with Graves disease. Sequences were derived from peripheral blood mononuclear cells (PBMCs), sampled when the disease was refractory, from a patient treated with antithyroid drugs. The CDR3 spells CASSRGRRGRGGAGELLF. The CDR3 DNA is TGTGCCAGCAGCCGTGGACGGCGGGGACGCGGGGGCGCCGGGGAGCTGCTTTTT.